This T cell receptor (beta chain) was found in a study of blood T cell repertoires in COVID-19. Study summary: T cells, B-cell-depleted T cells, or PBMCs provided the cDNA or gDNA that served as material.

Measured with immunoSEQ multiplex PCR; TCRdb has only the in-frame clones, and not every one. This sample has around 140,000 clones; around 88% occur once, and the top ten carry around 26%. Trimming left V 5 bases short and J 2 bases short, with 13 bases between. The length of the CDR3 is 14 residues. Germline CDR1 is SGHAT and CDR2 is FQNNGV. The sequence came from a human donor in a cohort sampled during active COVID-19. The chain couples TRBV11-2 to TRBJ2-7; D possibly corresponds to TRBD1 (6 bases). The sequenced material came from peripheral blood. The CDR3 DNA sequence: TGTGCCAGCAGCATACTACAGGGTACCTACGAGCAGTACTTC. Protein: CASSILQGTYEQYF.